This T cell receptor (beta chain) is drawn from a study of blood T cell repertoires in COVID-19. Profiling relied on immunoSEQ multiplex PCR, and the TCRdb table lists in-frame clones only, not all of them. The table shows approximately 220,000 clones, with 80% to 90% occurring only once. Participant ages covered roughly 18 to 89 years across 24 US areas. Clinical history as reported by participants underpinned cohort assignment. This sequence was found in a woman aged 18-29 years in a cohort exposed to, infected with or recovered from COVID-19 (not recorded which). Sequenced material: PBMCs or T cells enriched from blood (not recorded which).

The CDR3: CASTPSGGSHYGYTF. The CDR3 DNA follows: TGTGCCAGCACTCCCTCCGGGGGGTCGCACTATGGCTACACCTTC. This sequence joins TRBV27 and TRBJ1-2; the D gene is possibly TRBD1 (5 bases). V lost 7 bases to trimming and J lost 3 bases, with 18 bases between them. CDR1 is MNHEY and CDR2 is SMNVEV in the germline V gene (reference sequence). This CDR3 comprises 15 residues.